This T cell receptor beta chain is from a study of graft-versus-host responses after intestinal transplantation. Background on the study: After anti-thymocyte globulin induction, recipients took tacrolimus and steroids for three to four years.

Study conclusions and caveats: Allografts of one patient group, those with graft-donor T cell macrochimerism, had high graft-versus-host to host-versus-graft clonal ratios. GvH clones turned up in recipient marrow; some had shown up first in ileum or blood. Peak circulating GvH clone levels tracked with early post-transplant HvG declines.

Worth noting for this clone: Its antigen is currently unknown.

Sequencing used immunoSEQ multiplex PCR; TCRdb keeps in-frame clones, though not all of them. Here the sample spans roughly 7,400 clones, around 63% being singletons. The CDR3 spans 17 residues. The V and J ends lost 0 bases and 3 bases, in that order; junction bases with no gene match: 7. Germline V gives CDR1 SGHVS, CDR2 FNYEAQ. Intraepithelial and lamina propria lymphocytes were released after the graft tissue was processed. The TCR was taken from a human patient who received an intestinal transplant, so some T cells may come from the graft donor. The material was ileum tissue, obtained around 33 weeks after intestinal transplantation. V and J are TRBV7-6 and TRBJ1-3; the match to TRBD1 covers 8 bases. The CDR3 loop reads CASSLAEQGDLGNTIYF. CDR3 coding DNA: TGTGCCAGCAGCTTAGCCGAACAGGGGGATCTTGGAAACACCATATATTTT. Drawing the rest from reference TRBV7-6 and TRBJ1-3, the complete variable domain is GAGVSQSPRYKVTKRGQDVALRCDPISGHVSLYWYRQALGQGPEFLTYFNYEAQQDKSGLPNDRFSAERPEGSISTLTIQRTEQRDSAMYRCASSLAEQGDLGNTIYFGEGSWLTVV.